The following is a TCR beta chain sequence with its context. Antigen: not known. The data were taken from a study of blood T cells in healthy people across ages. The study, taken as a whole, reports: As age increased, TCR beta diversity per million T cells fell in a roughly linear fashion. Naive CD4+ cell counts and diversity both ran higher in long-lived than in aged donors.

The V gene lost 3 bases and the J gene lost 10 bases, with 19 bases spanning the gap. Germline loops: CDR1 LGHDT, CDR2 YNNKEL (reference sequence). CDR3 length: 15 residues. It was with a sample-barcoded 5' primer and a J-beta primer mix that a second PCR of roughly 7 to 12 cycles was run. All cDNA molecules were each tagged by a template-switch adaptor with 12 random nucleotides. Sequencing yielded, for each sample, at least 3 million paired-end reads carrying CDR3. Using its own MiXCR run on the 5' RACE reads, TCRdb lists one record per CDR3 protein. The table records roughly 830,000 distinct CDR3 sequences, 60% to 80% of them present only once.

Sequenced sample: blood. This clonotype was sampled from a man aged 25 to 45 in good health. The chain carries TRBV3-1 and TRBJ2-4; D remains ambiguous. CDR3: CASSHPPGPVGIQYF. In nucleotides, the CDR3 is TGTGCCAGCAGCCACCCTCCCGGCCCGGTGGGGATTCAGTACTTC.